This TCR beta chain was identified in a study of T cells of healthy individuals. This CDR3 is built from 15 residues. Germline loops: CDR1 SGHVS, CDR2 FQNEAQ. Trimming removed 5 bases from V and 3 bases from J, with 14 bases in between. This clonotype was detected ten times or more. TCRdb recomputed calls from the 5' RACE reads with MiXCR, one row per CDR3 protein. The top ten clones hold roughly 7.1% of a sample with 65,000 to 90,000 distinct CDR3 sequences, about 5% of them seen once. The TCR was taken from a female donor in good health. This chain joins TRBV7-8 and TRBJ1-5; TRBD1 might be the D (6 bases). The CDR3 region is CASSPIGGYNQPQHF. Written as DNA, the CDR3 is TGTGCCAGCAGCCCAATAGGGGGTTACAATCAGCCCCAGCATTTT.